The 5 T cell receptor beta chains listed next were all sequenced from one sample in a study of CD8+CD57+ T cells in acquired aplastic anemia. The TCR beta profiling, which covered VDJ combination and CDR3 sequence, was carried out using genomic DNA as the template. MiXCR was run by TCRdb on the reads, yielding one entry per CDR3 protein. Altogether some 290,000 distinct CDR3 sequences are present, about 56% being singletons, with the ten largest covering 6.5% to 10%. The specimen was sorted CD4+, CD8+, or CD8+CD57+ T cells (not recorded which) from PBMCs. These receptors all stem from a human donor with severe aplastic anemia or a healthy control (not recorded which).

Comments on this clonotype: The germline gene is not matched at one end of the junction; a read error may be the cause. The genes are TRBV7-3 and TRBJ2-5; tentatively, D is TRBD1 or TRBD2 (7 bases each). CDR1 and CDR2 from the germline V gene are SGHTA and FQGTGA. The CDR3 extends over 15 amino acids. CDR3 protein: CASSLTTGRGETQYF. The CDR3 DNA reads TGTGCCAGCAGCCTAACGACAGGGAGGGGAGAGACCCAGTACTTC. The full variable domain, rest sourced from reference TRBV7-3 and TRBJ2-5, is GAGVSQTPSNKVTEKGKYVELRCDPISGHTALYWYRQSLGQGPEFLIYFQGTGAADDSGLPNDRFFAVRPEGSVSTLKIQRTERGDSAVYLCASSLTTGRGETQYFGPGTRLLVL.

A few counts support this clonotype. A junction end diverges from the germline sequence, so it may reflect a read error. V is TRBV25-1 and J is TRBJ1-1; D uncertain. The CDR3 loop spans 13 amino acids. The germline gives CDR1 MGHDK, CDR2 SYGVNS. The CDR3 nucleotides are TGTGCCAGCAGTGAAAGGTTCTACACTGAGGCTTTCTTT. Translated: CASSERFYTEAFF.

This clonotype showed up just a few times. This chain joins TRBV7-2 and TRBJ2-3; tentative D call: TRBD1 (7 bases). Germline CDR1 is SGHTA and CDR2 is FQGNSA. The V end lost 4 bases, the J end lost 0 bases, and 14 bases lay between the germline ends. CDR3 length: 16 amino acids. The CDR3: CASSSRQGGSTDTQYF. CDR3 in DNA: TGTGCCAGCAGCTCCAGACAGGGAGGAAGCACAGATACGCAGTATTTT.

This clonotype was counted only a few times. The chain links TRBV7-9 to TRBJ2-3; D not certain. The V end was cut by 1 base, the J end by 0 bases, with 11 bases between. The germline V gene has CDR1 SEHNR and CDR2 FQNEAQ (reference sequence). This CDR3 spans 16 amino acids. The CDR3 loop reads CASSLDGGISTDTQYF. CDR3 DNA: TGTGCCAGCAGCTTAGACGGCGGAATCAGCACAGATACGCAGTATTTT.

The CDR3 sequence is CASSFPGGTYEQYF. Here the CDR3 DNA reads TGTGCCAGCAGCTTCCCGGGCGGGACCTACGAGCAGTACTTC. The rearrangement joins TRBV7-8 to TRBJ2-7, with D maybe TRBD2 (6 bases). Germline V gene sequence: CDR1 SGHVS, CDR2 FQNEAQ. The CDR3 length is 14 residues. Trimming shortened V by 3 bases and J by 2 bases, and 11 bases separated the two germline ends.